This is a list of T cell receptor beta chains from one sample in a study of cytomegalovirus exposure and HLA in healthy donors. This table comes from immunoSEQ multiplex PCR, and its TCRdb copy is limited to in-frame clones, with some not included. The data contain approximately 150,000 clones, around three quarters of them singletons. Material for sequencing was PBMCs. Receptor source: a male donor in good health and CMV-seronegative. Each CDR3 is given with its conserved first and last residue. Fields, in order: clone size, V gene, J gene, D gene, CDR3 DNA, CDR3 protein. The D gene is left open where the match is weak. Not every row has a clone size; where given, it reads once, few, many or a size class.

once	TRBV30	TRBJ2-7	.	TGTGCCTGGAGTGTGGTCAGGGACTACGAGCAGTACTTC	CAWSVVRDYEQYF
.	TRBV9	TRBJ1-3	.	TGTGCCAGCAGCGCCCCATACGGACAGTTCGCTGGAAACACCATATATTTT	CASSAPYGQFAGNTIYF
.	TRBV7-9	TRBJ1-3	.	TGTGCCAGCAGCCCTGAGACTATTTTGAGCTCTGGAAACACCATATATTTT	CASSPETILSSGNTIYF
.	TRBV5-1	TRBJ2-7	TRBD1	TGCGCCAGCAGCTTGGGGACAGGGCTTTGGGAGCAGTACTTC	CASSLGTGLWEQYF
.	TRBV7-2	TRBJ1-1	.	TGTGCCAGCAGCCCTGGGACAATGAACACTGAAGCTTTCTTT	CASSPGTMNTEAFF
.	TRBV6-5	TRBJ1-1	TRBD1	TGTGCCAGCAGTTACCTCGGACAGGGGGAAGCTTTCTTT	CASSYLGQGEAFF
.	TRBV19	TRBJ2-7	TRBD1	TGTGCCAGTAGTATTCAGGGGGACTACGAGCAGTACTTC	CASSIQGDYEQYF
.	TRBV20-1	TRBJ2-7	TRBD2	TGCAGGGGGGGGACGGTGGACGAGCAGTACTTC	CRGGTVDEQYF
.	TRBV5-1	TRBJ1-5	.	TGCGCCAGCAGCTTGGAGGGGAGCAATCAGCCCCAGCATTTT	CASSLEGSNQPQHF
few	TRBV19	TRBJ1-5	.	TGTGCCAGTAGTGAACAATATAGCAATCAGCCCCAGCATTTT	CASSEQYSNQPQHF
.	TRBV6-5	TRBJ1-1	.	TGTGCCAGCAGTAACGGTTTCGCTGAAGCTTTCTTT	CASSNGFAEAFF
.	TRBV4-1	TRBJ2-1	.	TGCGCCAGCAGCCAAGGGGGGGGCAGGGCCGTTTACAATGAGCAGTTCTTC	CASSQGGGRAVYNEQFF
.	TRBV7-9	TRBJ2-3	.	TGTGCCAGCAGCTTAGGGGCAGGAAACACAGATACGCAGTATTTT	CASSLGAGNTDTQYF
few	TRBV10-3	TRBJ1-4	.	TGTGCCATCAGTAAGCAATCGGAAAAACTGTTTTTT	CAISKQSEKLFF
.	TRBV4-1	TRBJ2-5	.	TGCGCCAGCAGCCAAGTTGGGCAGGGGTTGACCCAGTACTTC	CASSQVGQGLTQYF
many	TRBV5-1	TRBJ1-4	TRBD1	TGCGCCAGCAGCTGGGGACAGGGTGGTGAAAAACTGTTTTTT	CASSWGQGGEKLFF
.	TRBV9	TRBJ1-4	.	TGTGCCAGCAGCGTAGCCGGGACAAATGAAAAACTGTTTTTT	CASSVAGTNEKLFF
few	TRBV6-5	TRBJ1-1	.	TGTGCCAGCAGTGAACGGGTGGAGAACACTGAAGCTTTCTTT	CASSERVENTEAFF
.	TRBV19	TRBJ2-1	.	TGTGCCAGTAGTATAGGGCAGCGGACCCTTAGGGACAATGAGCAGTTCTTC	CASSIGQRTLRDNEQFF
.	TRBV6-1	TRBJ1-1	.	TGTGCCAGCAGTGACTACACTGAAGCTTTCTTT	CASSDYTEAFF
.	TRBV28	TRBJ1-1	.	TGTGCCAGCAAAAGGGGGGGCCGGGGCGAAGCTTTCTTT	CASKRGGRGEAFF
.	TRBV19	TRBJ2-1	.	TGTGCCAGTAGTAGGCAGGGGACCTACAATGAGCAGTTCTTC	CASSRQGTYNEQFF
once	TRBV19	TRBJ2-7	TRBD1	TGTGCCAGTAGTGACCGGACAGGTTCCGAGCAGTACTTC	CASSDRTGSEQYF
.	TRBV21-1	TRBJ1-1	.	TGTGCCAGCAGCAAATGTAAGGACAGCCAACGGCGGCACACTGAAGCTTTCTTT	CASSKCKDSQRRHTEAFF
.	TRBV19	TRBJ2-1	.	TGTGCCAGTAGTCAACCCCCGGTACTAGTTTCCTACAATGAGCAGTTCTTC	CASSQPPVLVSYNEQFF
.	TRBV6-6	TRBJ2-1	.	TGTGCCAGCAGTTACTCCTTCGGGACACACAATGAGCAGTTCTTC	CASSYSFGTHNEQFF
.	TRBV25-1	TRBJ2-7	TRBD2	TGTGCCAGCAGTGATGGGACTAGCGGATCCTACGAGCAGTACTTC	CASSDGTSGSYEQYF
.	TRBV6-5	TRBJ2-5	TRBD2	TGTGCCAGCAGTTCACCGACTAGCGGGTACGGTGAGCAGTACTTC	CASSSPTSGYGEQYF
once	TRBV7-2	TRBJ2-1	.	TGTGCCAGCACCGGGGGGCAGGGCGTAGTAAATGAGCAGTTCTTC	CASTGGQGVVNEQFF
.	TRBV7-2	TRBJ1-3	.	TGTGCCAGCAGCTTAGTGCGGGTTTCCTCTGGAAACACCATATATTTT	CASSLVRVSSGNTIYF
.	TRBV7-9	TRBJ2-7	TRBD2	TGTGCCAGCAGCACAGGAGCCGGGACTACTGGAAAGCAGTACTTC	CASSTGAGTTGKQYF
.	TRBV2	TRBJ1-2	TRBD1	TGTGCCAGCAGTGAAGCGCTTCGTGGAGGGGGCTCTGGCTACACCTTC	CASSEALRGGGSGYTF
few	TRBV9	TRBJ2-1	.	TGTGCCAGCAGCGTAGAAGCCCCTGGAGGCTACAATGAGCAGTTCTTC	CASSVEAPGGYNEQFF
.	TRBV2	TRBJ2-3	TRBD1	TGTGCCAGCAGTGGGGGGACAGGGGGCCCAGATACGCAGTATTTT	CASSGGTGGPDTQYF
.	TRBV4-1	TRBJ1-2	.	TGCGCCAGCAGCCAAACCCGGGGTATTGGGGGCTACACCTTC	CASSQTRGIGGYTF
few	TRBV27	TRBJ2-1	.	TGTGCCAGCAGTTTATCCTTCGGGAGTAGGGGCTATGAGCAGTTCTTC	CASSLSFGSRGYEQFF
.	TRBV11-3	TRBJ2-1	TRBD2	TGTGCCAGCAGCTTAACGGGACTAGCGGAGTACAATGAGCAGTTCTTC	CASSLTGLAEYNEQFF
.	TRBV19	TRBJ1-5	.	TGTGCCAGTAGTCCCTCAGGCGATCTGGGCAATCAGCCCCAGCATTTT	CASSPSGDLGNQPQHF
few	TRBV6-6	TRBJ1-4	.	TGTGCCAGCAGCCCCCCCGAGTCAGGGAATGAAAAACTGTTTTTT	CASSPPESGNEKLFF
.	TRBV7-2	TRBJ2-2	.	TGTGCCAGCAGCTTAGTGGCAGACACCGGGGAGCTGTTTTTT	CASSLVADTGELFF
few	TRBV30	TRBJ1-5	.	TGTGCCTGGAGTCTTGACAGCAGCAATCAGCCCCAGCATTTT	CAWSLDSSNQPQHF
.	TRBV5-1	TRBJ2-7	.	TGCGCCAGCAGCTTGGAGAGATACGAGCAGTACTTC	CASSLERYEQYF
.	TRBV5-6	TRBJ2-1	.	TGTGCCAGCAGCTTGTGGGGGGGCGATTACAATGAGCAGTTCTTC	CASSLWGGDYNEQFF
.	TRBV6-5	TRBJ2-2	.	TGTGCCAGCTTAGCGGACCGGAACACCGGGGAGCTGTTTTTT	CASLADRNTGELFF
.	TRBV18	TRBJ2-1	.	TGTGCCAGCTCACCTACAAGCTCCTACAATGAGCAGTTCTTC	CASSPTSSYNEQFF
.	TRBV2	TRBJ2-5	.	TGTGCCAGCAGTGAAGTCTGGGGGGTAGAGCAGTACTTC	CASSEVWGVEQYF
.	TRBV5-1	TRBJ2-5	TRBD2	TGCGCCAGCATCAACTCCCCCGGGACTAGCGGAGAGACCCAGTACTTC	CASINSPGTSGETQYF
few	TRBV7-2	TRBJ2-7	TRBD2	TGTGCCAGCAGCCACGCAAGGTGGGGTAGCGGGATCTCCTACGAGCAGTACTTC	CASSHARWGSGISYEQYF
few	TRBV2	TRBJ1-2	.	TGTGCCAGCAGTGAACAGGGAAATAGCTATGGCTACACCTTC	CASSEQGNSYGYTF
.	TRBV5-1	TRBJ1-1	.	TGCGCCAGCAGCTCACAGGGAGGGCGAAACACTGAAGCTTTCTTT	CASSSQGGRNTEAFF
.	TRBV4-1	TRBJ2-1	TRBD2	TGCGCCAGCAGTGCCAAGACTCTAGCGGGGGCGGTCAATGAGCAGTTCTTC	CASSAKTLAGAVNEQFF